These T cell receptor beta chains were read from a single sample in a study of cytomegalovirus exposure and HLA in healthy donors. Assay: immunoSEQ multiplex PCR; the TCRdb copy retains only in-frame clones and omits some. The sample consists of some 150,000 clones, around 76% of them appearing once. The material sequenced was PBMCs. Source of these receptors: a man aged 18 to 29 in good health and CMV-seronegative. Both conserved end residues are part of each CDR3. D genes are given only for firm matches. Not all rows give a size; the values are once, few, many and, for expanded clones, a class.

TRBD1	-	TRBV5-1	TRBJ2-2	CASSLGQGARTGELFF	TGCGCCAGCAGCTTGGGCCAGGGGGCGCGGACCGGGGAGCTGTTTTTT
TRBD1	-	TRBV6-5	TRBJ2-5	CASSYGTAGEETQYF	TGTGCCAGCAGTTACGGGACAGCTGGGGAAGAGACCCAGTACTTC
-	-	TRBV2	TRBJ1-5	CASSATGNSNQPQHF	TGTGCCAGCAGTGCTACAGGGAATAGCAATCAGCCCCAGCATTTT
-	few	TRBV11-2	TRBJ1-2	CASSQHRDLNGYTF	TGTGCCAGCAGCCAGCACAGGGATTTGAATGGCTACACCTTC
-	-	TRBV5-1	TRBJ2-1	CASSLSFTSDEQFF	TGCGCCAGCAGCTTAAGCTTCACCAGCGATGAGCAGTTCTTC
-	-	TRBV27	TRBJ2-4	CASTQLGGQNIQYF	TGTGCCAGCACCCAGTTGGGTGGGCAAAACATTCAGTACTTC
TRBD1	-	TRBV5-1	TRBJ1-4	CASSSTGGLNEKLFF	TGCGCCAGCAGCTCGACAGGGGGCCTAAATGAAAAACTGTTTTTT
TRBD1	-	TRBV2	TRBJ1-1	CASSIQGWTEAFF	TGTGCCAGCAGTATACAGGGGTGGACTGAAGCTTTCTTT
-	-	TRBV30	TRBJ2-7	CARDTNSYEQYF	TGTGCCAGGGACACCAACTCCTACGAGCAGTACTTC
-	once	TRBV6-5	TRBJ1-2	CASSYSGSTGYTF	TGTGCCAGCAGTTACTCGGGCTCCACTGGCTACACCTTC
-	few	TRBV19	TRBJ1-3	CASSIDRGNTIYF	TGTGCCAGTAGTATCGACAGGGGAAACACCATATATTTT
-	-	TRBV7-9	TRBJ2-1	CASSHRYNEQFF	TGTGCCAGCAGCCACAGATACAATGAGCAGTTCTTC
TRBD2	-	TRBV29-1	TRBJ2-3	CSAGSGATDTQYF	TGCAGCGCTGGCAGCGGGGCGACAGATACGCAGTATTTT
-	-	TRBV30	TRBJ2-7	CAWSMDGSSYEQYF	TGTGCCTGGAGTATGGACGGGAGCTCCTACGAGCAGTACTTC
-	-	TRBV7-9	TRBJ1-1	CASSPPGHRNTEAFF	TGTGCCAGCAGCCCACCGGGACATAGGAACACTGAAGCTTTCTTT
TRBD2	-	TRBV9	TRBJ2-1	CASSASGGLYLNEQFF	TGTGCCAGCAGCGCTAGCGGGGGGCTCTATCTCAATGAGCAGTTCTTC
-	-	TRBV30	TRBJ1-1	CAWSLSGNTEAFF	TGTGCCTGGAGTCTCAGCGGGAACACTGAAGCTTTCTTT
-	-	TRBV7-9	TRBJ1-5	CASRLDSNQPQHF	TGTGCCAGCAGACTCGACAGTAATCAGCCCCAGCATTTT
-	-	TRBV14	TRBJ2-3	CASSLMEAGTQYF	TGTGCCAGCAGCCTCATGGAGGCAGGTACGCAGTATTTT
-	-	TRBV6-5	TRBJ2-1	CASSYGQGYNEQFF	TGTGCCAGCAGTTACGGGCAGGGGTACAATGAGCAGTTCTTC
TRBD2	-	TRBV7-7	TRBJ2-3	CASSLERGGYTQYF	TGTGCCAGCAGCTTAGAACGGGGGGGGTATACGCAGTATTTT
TRBD2	-	TRBV12-5	TRBJ2-1	CASGLTTSGRVYNEQFF	TGTGCTAGTGGTTTGACGACTAGCGGGAGGGTCTACAATGAGCAGTTCTTC
-	-	TRBV25-1	TRBJ1-1	CASSAEAGAEAFF	TGTGCCAGCAGTGCGGAGGCGGGGGCTGAAGCTTTCTTT
-	-	TRBV2	TRBJ1-1	CASSDLGATKRSFEAFF	TGTGCCAGCAGTGATTTAGGGGCCACAAAAAGGAGTTTTGAAGCTTTCTTT
-	-	TRBV28	TRBJ1-2	CASSLGGGGLVDYGYTF	TGTGCCAGCAGTCTAGGGGGAGGGGGGTTAGTTGACTATGGCTACACCTTC
-	few	TRBV29-1	TRBJ1-1	CSIGTPTEAFF	TGCAGCATAGGGACACCGACTGAAGCTTTCTTT
TRBD1	-	TRBV2	TRBJ2-7	CASTEDRGSHEQYF	TGTGCCAGCACCGAGGACAGGGGGAGCCACGAGCAGTACTTC
TRBD2	once	TRBV13	TRBJ2-2	CASSLRTSGGRTGELFF	TGTGCCAGCAGCTTGAGGACTAGCGGGGGGCGGACCGGGGAGCTGTTTTTT
TRBD1	-	TRBV6-6	TRBJ1-1	CASRRTGRDTEAFF	TGTGCCAGCAGAAGGACAGGGAGGGACACTGAAGCTTTCTTT
TRBD2	-	TRBV2	TRBJ2-7	CASSEGGSKQYF	TGTGCCAGCAGTGAGGGGGGGTCAAAGCAGTACTTC
TRBD1	-	TRBV9	TRBJ1-5	CASSGTGSHQPQHF	TGTGCCAGCAGCGGGACAGGGTCTCATCAGCCCCAGCATTTT
-	-	TRBV7-3	TRBJ2-3	CASSQSHTDTQYF	TGTGCCAGCAGCCAGTCCCACACAGATACGCAGTATTTT
TRBD2	-	TRBV18	TRBJ2-3	CASAGPLAGGTDTQYF	TGTGCCAGCGCCGGGCCCCTAGCGGGGGGCACAGATACGCAGTATTTT
TRBD1	-	TRBV2	TRBJ1-1	CASRTGGVFTEAFF	TGTGCCAGCCGGACAGGGGGCGTTTTTACTGAAGCTTTCTTT
-	-	TRBV10-2	TRBJ2-7	CASRKGGVSYEQYF	TGCGCCAGCAGGAAGGGGGGGGTCTCCTACGAGCAGTACTTC
TRBD2	-	TRBV7-2	TRBJ2-2	CASSLISSGRRTGELFF	TGTGCCAGCAGCTTAATCTCTAGCGGGAGGCGCACCGGGGAGCTGTTTTTT
-	-	TRBV29-1	TRBJ1-2	CSVEDLRGVTYGYTF	TGCAGCGTTGAAGATCTTCGGGGAGTTACCTATGGCTACACCTTC
-	once	TRBV7-7	TRBJ2-1	CASSLELAAYNEQFF	TGTGCCAGCAGCTTAGAGTTAGCGGCCTACAATGAGCAGTTCTTC
TRBD2	-	TRBV18	TRBJ2-1	CASSPGRYEQFF	TGTGCCAGCTCACCCGGGAGGTATGAGCAGTTCTTC
TRBD2	-	TRBV6-1	TRBJ2-1	CASSVGLAANNEQFF	TGTGCCAGCAGTGTGGGGCTAGCGGCAAACAATGAGCAGTTCTTC
-	-	TRBV2	TRBJ1-1	CARIQDSLNTEAFF	TGTGCCAGGATACAGGACAGTTTGAACACTGAAGCTTTCTTT
-	few	TRBV7-6	TRBJ2-7	CASSVGQLGSYEQYF	TGTGCCAGCAGCGTGGGGCAGCTGGGGTCCTACGAGCAGTACTTC
TRBD2	medium-sized	TRBV6-1	TRBJ2-1	CASSELAGGYNEQFF	TGTGCCAGCAGTGAACTAGCGGGGGGGTACAATGAGCAGTTCTTC
TRBD2	-	TRBV2	TRBJ2-7	CASNPGGLLSQDEQYF	TGTGCCAGCAACCCGGGGGGGCTACTGAGTCAGGACGAGCAGTACTTC
TRBD1	-	TRBV5-8	TRBJ1-3	CASSSTRDRASGNTIYF	TGTGCCAGCAGCTCGACCCGGGACAGGGCATCTGGAAACACCATATATTTT
TRBD2	many	TRBV6-5	TRBJ2-3	CASTSGGAPDTQYF	TGTGCCAGCACTAGCGGGGGGGCCCCAGATACGCAGTATTTT
TRBD2	once	TRBV7-3	TRBJ2-1	CASTVGAGGYNEQFF	TGTGCCAGCACAGTAGGGGCGGGGGGCTACAATGAGCAGTTCTTC
TRBD1	-	TRBV19	TRBJ2-5	CASSRDSQETQYF	TGTGCCAGTAGTAGGGACAGCCAAGAGACCCAGTACTTC
TRBD1	-	TRBV5-1	TRBJ2-7	CASSVRDRGYEQYF	TGCGCCAGCAGCGTCCGGGACAGGGGCTACGAGCAGTACTTC
-	few	TRBV28	TRBJ1-1	CASRYSDRNTEAFF	TGTGCCAGCAGGTACTCCGACAGGAACACTGAAGCTTTCTTT
TRBD2	-	TRBV7-3	TRBJ2-5	CASSLGGGVVETQYF	TGTGCCAGCAGCCTGGGGGGGGGAGTCGTTGAGACCCAGTACTTC
TRBD1	-	TRBV27	TRBJ2-4	CASSSRQGKTKNIQYF	TGTGCCAGCAGTTCGAGACAGGGAAAAACCAAAAACATTCAGTACTTC
-	few	TRBV6-5	TRBJ1-5	CASSYPGDQPQHF	TGTGCCAGCAGTTACCCTGGAGATCAGCCCCAGCATTTT
-	-	TRBV7-2	TRBJ2-2	CARQGAGTGELFF	TGTGCCAGACAGGGAGCTGGCACCGGGGAGCTGTTTTTT
-	few	TRBV10-1	TRBJ1-1	CASIGASRCVAFF	TGCGCCAGCATAGGGGCCTCCCGGTGCGTAGCTTTCTTT